This T cell receptor (beta chain) was captured by sequencing in a study of blood T cell repertoires in COVID-19. Clones were sequenced by immunoSEQ multiplex PCR, and TCRdb holds only the in-frame ones, with some missing. The sample has about 440,000 clones, 90% seen once; the top ten hold 0.6%. J was trimmed by 1 base and V by 7 bases; bases with no gene match: 8. CDR1 LNHDA and CDR2 SQIVND come from the germline V gene (reference sequence). The CDR3 spans 16 residues. The rearrangement links TRBV19 to TRBJ2-1; TRBD1 aligns across 9 bases. This clonotype was obtained from a man between 18 and 35 years old who had recovered from COVID-19. Sequencing was performed on PBMCs or T cells enriched from blood (not recorded which). The CDR3 protein is CASIPSGTGSYNEQFF. In nucleotides, the CDR3 is TGTGCCAGTATTCCGAGTGGGACAGGGTCCTACAATGAGCAGTTCTTC.